This T cell receptor (beta chain) was sequenced for a study of human T cells and chemical hapten exposure. The time point is: patch test 1, 2 weeks after DPC sensitization. Indicated treatment: therapeutic diphenylcyclopropenone sensitization with weekly scalp DPC. This clonotype was seen many times. TCRdb passed the RACE reads through MiXCR, listing each CDR3 protein once. The sample holds about 380,000 distinct CDR3 sequences, 4.8% seen once. The clonotype comes from a woman aged 50 to 60 with alopecia areata. Some clones in this sample may be carry-over from other donors' samples. The source was whole blood, collected in connection with sensitization to the hapten diphenylcyclopropenone (DPC).

CDR3 DNA: TGTGCCAGCAGCCCCGGGAGAGCGGGGGGGCCCCAAGAGACCCAGTACTTC. Amino acids: CASSPGRAGGPQETQYF. This sequence joins TRBV5-8 and TRBJ2-5, with 10 bases aligning to TRBD2. Germline V gene data show CDR1 as SGHTS and CDR2 as YDEGEE. With V trimmed by 4 bases and J by 1 base, 10 bases remained unmatched. The CDR3 has 17 amino acids. Full variable domain (outside the CDR3, taken from reference TRBV5-8 and TRBJ2-5): EAGVTQSPTHLIKTRGQQATLRCSPISGHTSVYWYQQALGLGLQFLLWYDEGEERNRGNFPPRFSGRQFPNYSSELNVNALELEDSALYLCASSPGRAGGPQETQYFGPGTRLLVL.